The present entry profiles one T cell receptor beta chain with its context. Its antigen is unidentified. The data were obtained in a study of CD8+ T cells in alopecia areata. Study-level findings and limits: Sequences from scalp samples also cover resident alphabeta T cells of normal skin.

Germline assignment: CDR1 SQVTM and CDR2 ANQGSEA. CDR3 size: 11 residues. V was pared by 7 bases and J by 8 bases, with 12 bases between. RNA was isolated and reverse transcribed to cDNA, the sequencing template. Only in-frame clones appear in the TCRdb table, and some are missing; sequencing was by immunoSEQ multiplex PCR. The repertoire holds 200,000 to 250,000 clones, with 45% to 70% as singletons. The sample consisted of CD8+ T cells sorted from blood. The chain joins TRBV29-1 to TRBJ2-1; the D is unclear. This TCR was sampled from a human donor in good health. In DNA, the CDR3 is TGCAGCGCCCCCAACGCCGATGAGCAGTTCTTC. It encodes CSAPNADEQFF.